The following is a TCR beta chain sequence with its context. Clones were sequenced by immunoSEQ multiplex PCR, and TCRdb holds only the in-frame ones, with some missing. The table shows about 4,900 clones, with about 74% occurring only once. These data are taken from a study of immune cell composition in non-small cell lung cancer. Study-wide background: Lung adenocarcinoma or squamous carcinoma made up most tumours.

Genomic DNA came from frozen unsorted single-cell suspensions. Germline CDR1 is KGHSH and CDR2 is LQKENI. There are 14 residues in the CDR3. The V end lost 4 bases, the J end lost 1 base, and 10 bases lay between the germline ends. The sequenced sample consisted of lung tumor tissue. This chain connects TRBV18 to TRBJ1-1, with D unresolved. The TCR was taken from a human donor with non-small cell lung cancer. The chain's CDR3 is CASSRGAANTEAFF. In DNA, the CDR3 is TGTGCCAGCTCACGGGGAGCGGCGAACACTGAAGCTTTCTTT.